Listed below are T cell receptor beta chains from one sample, sequenced in a study of T cell repertoires in cytomegalovirus infection. A single record per CDR3 protein comes from TCRdb applying MiXCR to the reads. The sample contains some 130,000 distinct CDR3 sequences, 7% to 9.5% of which appear only once. Material: PBMCs. Every receptor here comes from a human donor in good health (CMV status not recorded). Some clones in this sample may be carry-over from other donors' samples. Both conserved end residues are part of each CDR3. Each record gives: V gene, J gene, clone size, CDR3 length, D gene, CDR3 protein, CDR3 DNA. D genes are given only for firm matches. Rows may omit the clone size; those that give it use once, few, many or a size class.

>TRBV29-1|TRBJ1-2|few|14|-
CSVQYRQALYGYTF
TGCAGCGTTCAATACCGACAGGCGCTCTATGGCTACACCTTC
>TRBV7-9|TRBJ1-6|many|15|-
CASSSSGTDNSPLHF
TGTGCCAGCAGCTCCTCCGGGACTGATAATTCACCCCTCCACTTT
>TRBV6-6|TRBJ2-1|-|12|-
CASSLTANEQFF
TGTGCCAGCAGTTTGACGGCAAATGAGCAGTTCTTC
>TRBV12-3/TRBV12-4|TRBJ1-3|many|14|-
CASSWASGGNTIYF
TGTGCCAGCAGTTGGGCGAGTGGTGGAAACACCATATATTTT
>TRBV25-1|TRBJ1-2|-|13|TRBD1
CASSEGQDYGYTF
TGTGCCAGCAGTGAAGGACAGGACTATGGCTACACCTTC
>TRBV7-6|TRBJ1-1|many|13|-
CASSLRQNTEAFF
TGTGCCAGCAGCTTAAGACAGAACACTGAAGCTTTCTTT
>TRBV2|TRBJ2-7|many|16|TRBD1
CASSEDIRDSSYEQYF
TGTGCCAGCAGTGAAGACATCCGGGACAGCTCCTACGAGCAGTACTTC
>TRBV2|TRBJ2-5|many|17|TRBD2
CASSGLAGAPYQETQYF
TGTGCCAGCAGCGGACTAGCGGGGGCACCGTACCAAGAGACCCAGTACTTC
>TRBV7-2|TRBJ1-6|many|13|-
CASSTRQSRPLHF
TGTGCCAGCAGCACGCGACAGTCCAGACCCCTCCACTTT
>TRBV20-1|TRBJ1-2|-|14|-
CSASRPGEDYGYTF
TGCAGTGCTAGTCGACCCGGAGAGGACTATGGCTACACCTTC
>TRBV6-6|TRBJ2-3|many|15|-
CASSYRSGYTDTQYF
TGTGCCAGCAGTTACCGGAGCGGGTACACAGATACGCAGTATTTT
>TRBV28|TRBJ2-1|many|17|-
CAGGKESKRTSYNEQFF
TGTGCCGGAGGTAAGGAGAGTAAGCGCACCTCCTACAATGAGCAGTTCTTC
>TRBV20-1|TRBJ2-3|few|11|-
CSARLVDTQYF
TGCAGTGCTAGACTGGTAGATACGCAGTATTTT
>TRBV7-2|TRBJ2-1|many|11|-
CASSFGGVQFF
TGTGCCAGCAGCTTTGGAGGGGTGCAGTTCTTC
>TRBV19|TRBJ1-5|few|15|-
CASSTRTPWDQPQHF
TGTGCCAGTAGTACCCGGACTCCCTGGGACCAGCCCCAGCATTTT
>TRBV28|TRBJ2-3|many|15|-
CASSSGLDSTDTQYF
TGTGCCAGCAGTTCAGGACTGGACAGCACAGATACGCAGTATTTT
>TRBV2|TRBJ1-1|many|14|-
CATRIPGEGLEAFF
TGTGCCACCCGCATCCCGGGAGAGGGACTTGAAGCTTTCTTT
>TRBV20-1|TRBJ2-1|few|15|TRBD1
CSANAGTGDIGEQFF
TGCAGTGCGAACGCGGGGACAGGGGATATAGGCGAGCAGTTCTTC
>TRBV20-1|TRBJ2-3|many|11|-
CSAGPADTQYF
TGCAGTGCGGGCCCCGCAGATACGCAGTATTTT
>TRBV20-1|TRBJ2-3|few|13|TRBD1
CSASGTGPDTQYF
TGCAGTGCTAGTGGGACAGGGCCCGATACGCAGTATTTT
>TRBV7-8|TRBJ2-7|many|15|TRBD2
CASSPAGQGSYEQYF
TGTGCCAGCAGCCCAGCGGGGCAGGGATCCTACGAGCAGTACTTC
>TRBV2|TRBJ2-1|many|17|TRBD2
CASSEAAGGLIYNEQFF
TGTGCCAGCAGTGAAGCCGCGGGGGGGCTTATCTACAATGAGCAGTTCTTC